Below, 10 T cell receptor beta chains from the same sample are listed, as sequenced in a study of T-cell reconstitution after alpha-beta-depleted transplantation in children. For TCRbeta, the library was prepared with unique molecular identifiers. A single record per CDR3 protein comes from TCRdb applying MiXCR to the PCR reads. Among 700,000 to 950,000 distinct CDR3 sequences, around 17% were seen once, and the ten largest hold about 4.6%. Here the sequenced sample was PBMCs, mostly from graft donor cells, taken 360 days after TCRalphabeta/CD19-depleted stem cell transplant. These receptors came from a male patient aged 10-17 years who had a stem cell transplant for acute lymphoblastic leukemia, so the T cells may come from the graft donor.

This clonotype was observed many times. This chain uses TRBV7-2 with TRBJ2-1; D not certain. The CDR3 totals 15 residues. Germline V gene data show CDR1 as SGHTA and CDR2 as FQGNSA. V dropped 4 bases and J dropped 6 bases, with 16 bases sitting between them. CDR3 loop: CASSSFGSHLNEQFF. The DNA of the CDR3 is TGTGCCAGCAGCTCGTTTGGGTCCCACCTCAATGAGCAGTTCTTC.

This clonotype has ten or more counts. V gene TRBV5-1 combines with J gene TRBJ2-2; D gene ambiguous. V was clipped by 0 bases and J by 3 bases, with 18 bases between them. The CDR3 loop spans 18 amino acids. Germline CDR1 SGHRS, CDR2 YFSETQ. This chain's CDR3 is CASSLVGARNTYTGELFF. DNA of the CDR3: TGCGCCAGCAGCTTGGTTGGCGCACGGAATACTTACACCGGGGAGCTGTTTTTT.

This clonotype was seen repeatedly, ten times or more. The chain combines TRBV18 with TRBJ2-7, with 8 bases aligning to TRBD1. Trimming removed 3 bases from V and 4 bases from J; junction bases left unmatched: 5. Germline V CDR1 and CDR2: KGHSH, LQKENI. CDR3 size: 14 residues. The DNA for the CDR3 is TGTGCCAGCTCACCGGCAGGGGGCGGATACGAGCAGTACTTC. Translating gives CASSPAGGGYEQYF.

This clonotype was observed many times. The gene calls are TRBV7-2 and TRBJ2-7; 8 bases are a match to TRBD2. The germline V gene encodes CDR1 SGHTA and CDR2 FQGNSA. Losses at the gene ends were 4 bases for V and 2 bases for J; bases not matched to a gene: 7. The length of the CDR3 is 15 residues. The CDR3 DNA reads TGTGCCAGCAGCTCCTTAGCGGGGCCCACCTACGAGCAGTACTTC. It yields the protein CASSSLAGPTYEQYF.

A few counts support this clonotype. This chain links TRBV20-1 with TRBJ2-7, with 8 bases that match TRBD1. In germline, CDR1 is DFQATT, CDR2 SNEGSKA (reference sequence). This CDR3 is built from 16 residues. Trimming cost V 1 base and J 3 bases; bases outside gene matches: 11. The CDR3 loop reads CSARALIRDRYYEQYF. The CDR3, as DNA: TGCAGTGCTAGAGCCCTAATCCGGGACAGGTACTACGAGCAGTACTTC.

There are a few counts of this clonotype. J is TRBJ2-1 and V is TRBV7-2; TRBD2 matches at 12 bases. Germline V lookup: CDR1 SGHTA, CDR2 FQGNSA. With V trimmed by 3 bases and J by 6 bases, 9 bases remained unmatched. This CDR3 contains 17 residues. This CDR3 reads CASSLDLLAGGFNEQFF. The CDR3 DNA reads TGTGCCAGCAGCTTGGACTTACTAGCGGGGGGATTCAATGAGCAGTTCTTC.

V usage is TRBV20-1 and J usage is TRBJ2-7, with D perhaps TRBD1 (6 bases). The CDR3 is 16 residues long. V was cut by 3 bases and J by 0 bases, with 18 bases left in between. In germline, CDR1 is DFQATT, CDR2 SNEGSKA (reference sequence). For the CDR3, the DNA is TGCAGTGCTAGGAACGAGGGGAACAGGGCCTCCTACGAGCAGTACTTC. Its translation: CSARNEGNRASYEQYF.

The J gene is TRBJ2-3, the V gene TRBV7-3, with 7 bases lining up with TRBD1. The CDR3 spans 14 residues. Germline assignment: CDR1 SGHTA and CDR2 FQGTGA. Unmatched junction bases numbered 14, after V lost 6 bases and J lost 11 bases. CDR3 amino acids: CASSPTTGDRGQYF. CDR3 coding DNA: TGTGCCAGCAGTCCTACCACAGGGGATCGGGGGCAGTATTTT.

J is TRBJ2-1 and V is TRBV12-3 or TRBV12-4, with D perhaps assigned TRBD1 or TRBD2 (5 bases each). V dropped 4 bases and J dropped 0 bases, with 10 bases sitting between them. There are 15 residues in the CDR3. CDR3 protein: CASSSWGSSYNEQFF. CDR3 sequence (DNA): TGTGCCAGCAGTTCGTGGGGGAGCTCCTACAATGAGCAGTTCTTC.

CDR3: CASKTRGLNTEAFF. Here the CDR3 DNA reads TGTGCCAGCAAAACCAGGGGATTGAACACTGAAGCTTTCTTT. V gene TRBV27 combines with J gene TRBJ1-1, with a possible D match to TRBD1 (6 bases). This CDR3 is built from 14 residues. Trimming shortened V by 7 bases and J by 0 bases, and 12 bases separated the two germline ends. Germline V gene lookup returns CDR1 MNHEY and CDR2 SMNVEV (reference sequence).